This TCR beta chain came from a study of blood T cell repertoires in COVID-19. Study context: Samples came from the United States, Italy and Spain, spanning acute and convalescent COVID-19. T cells, B-cell-depleted T cells, or PBMCs provided the cDNA or gDNA that served as material.

Assay: immunoSEQ multiplex PCR; the TCRdb copy retains only in-frame clones and omits some. The sample holds about 100,000 clones, 85% to 90% seen once. Input material: peripheral blood. This receptor was taken from a human donor in a cohort sampled during active COVID-19.

This CDR3 reads CATGNRGPGELFF. DNA for the CDR3: TGTGCCACCGGGAACAGGGGGCCCGGGGAGCTGTTTTTT. The chain is built from TRBV6-6 and TRBJ2-2; TRBD1 matches 9 bases. V lost 10 bases and J lost 6; bases outside the gene matches: 6. The length of the CDR3 is 13 residues. Germline CDR1 reads MNHNY; CDR2 reads SVGAGI (reference sequence).